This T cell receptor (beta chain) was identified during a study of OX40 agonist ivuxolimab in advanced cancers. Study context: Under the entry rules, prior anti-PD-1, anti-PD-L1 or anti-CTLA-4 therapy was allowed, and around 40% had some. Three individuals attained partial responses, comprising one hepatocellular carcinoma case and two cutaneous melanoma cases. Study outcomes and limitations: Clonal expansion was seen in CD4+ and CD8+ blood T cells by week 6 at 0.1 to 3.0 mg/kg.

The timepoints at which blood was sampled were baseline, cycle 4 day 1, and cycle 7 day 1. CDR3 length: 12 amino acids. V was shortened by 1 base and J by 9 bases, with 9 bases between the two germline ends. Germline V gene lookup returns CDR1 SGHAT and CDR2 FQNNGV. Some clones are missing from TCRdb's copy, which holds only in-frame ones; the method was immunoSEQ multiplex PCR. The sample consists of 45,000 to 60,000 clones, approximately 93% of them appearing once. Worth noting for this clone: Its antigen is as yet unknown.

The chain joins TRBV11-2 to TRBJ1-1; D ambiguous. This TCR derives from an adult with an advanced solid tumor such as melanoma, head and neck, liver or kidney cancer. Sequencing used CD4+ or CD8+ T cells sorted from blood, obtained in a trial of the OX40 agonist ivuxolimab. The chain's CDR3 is CASSLVAGKAFF. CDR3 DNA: TGTGCCAGCAGCTTAGTGGCGGGTAAAGCTTTCTTT.